Listed below are T cell receptor beta chains from one sample, sequenced in a study of somatic mutations in cytotoxic T cells in rheumatoid arthritis. Sequenced by immunoSEQ multiplex PCR; TCRdb stores in-frame clones only, minus some. The sample carries over 5,500 clones, around 83% recorded once. Sequenced input: CD8+ T cells sorted from blood. Source of these receptors: an adult with rheumatoid arthritis. Each CDR3 is given with its conserved first and last residue. The D gene is left open where the match is weak. A row's size may be missing; if present it is once, few, many or a size class.

V gene: TRBV19; clone size: NA; J gene: TRBJ2-2; D gene: TRBD1; CDR3 DNA: TGTGCCAGTAGTATGGCCCCGGGACAGGGTCCGTTAGAGCTGTTTTTT; CDR3 protein: CASSMAPGQGPLELFF
V gene: TRBV6-1; clone size: NA; J gene: TRBJ2-7; D gene: TRBD2; CDR3 DNA: TGTGCCAGCAGAGAGACTAGCGGGACTTCCTCCGAGCAGTACTTC; CDR3 protein: CASRETSGTSSEQYF
V gene: TRBV9; clone size: NA; J gene: TRBJ2-7; D gene: TRBD2; CDR3 DNA: TGTGCCAGCAGCGCCAATAGCGGGAGGGAATCCTACGAGCAGTACTTC; CDR3 protein: CASSANSGRESYEQYF
V gene: TRBV12-1; clone size: NA; J gene: TRBJ2-7; D gene: NA; CDR3 DNA: TGTGCCAGCAGGGGGAGGGCCAACGAGCAGTACTTC; CDR3 protein: CASRGRANEQYF
V gene: TRBV19; clone size: NA; J gene: TRBJ2-7; D gene: TRBD2; CDR3 DNA: TGTGCCAGTAGTATCCCGGGACTAGCGGGAGGGCCCGGGGAGCAGTACTTC; CDR3 protein: CASSIPGLAGGPGEQYF
V gene: TRBV5-5; clone size: once; J gene: TRBJ2-7; D gene: NA; CDR3 DNA: TGTGCCAGCAGCCGGCCAGGGGAGGGTCGGGAGCAGTACTTC; CDR3 protein: CASSRPGEGREQYF
V gene: TRBV7-8; clone size: NA; J gene: TRBJ1-3; D gene: NA; CDR3 DNA: TGTGCCAGCAGCGTAAGCGTGGGGAACACCATATATTTT; CDR3 protein: CASSVSVGNTIYF
V gene: TRBV5-6; clone size: once; J gene: TRBJ2-1; D gene: NA; CDR3 DNA: TGTGCCAGCAGCTTGGGGGTTTTAAATGAGCAGTTCTTC; CDR3 protein: CASSLGVLNEQFF
V gene: TRBV6-1; clone size: NA; J gene: TRBJ2-2; D gene: NA; CDR3 DNA: TGTGCCAGCAGTGAATTAAATGGCGGGAACACCGGGGAGCTGTTTTTT; CDR3 protein: CASSELNGGNTGELFF
V gene: TRBV29-1; clone size: NA; J gene: TRBJ2-7; D gene: NA; CDR3 DNA: TGCAGCGTTGAAGTCGAAGGGACAACCTACGAGCAGTACTTC; CDR3 protein: CSVEVEGTTYEQYF
V gene: TRBV6-1; clone size: once; J gene: TRBJ2-3; D gene: TRBD2; CDR3 DNA: TGTGCCAGCAGTGAGTCAGCGGGAGTTCCAGATACGCAGTATTTT; CDR3 protein: CASSESAGVPDTQYF
V gene: TRBV19; clone size: NA; J gene: TRBJ2-7; D gene: TRBD1; CDR3 DNA: TGTGCCAGTAGTGCAGGGACAGGTCCCTCCTACGAGCAGTACTTC; CDR3 protein: CASSAGTGPSYEQYF
V gene: TRBV7-6; clone size: NA; J gene: TRBJ1-2; D gene: NA; CDR3 DNA: TGTGCCAGCAGCTTATCCCCCGGCTACACCTTC; CDR3 protein: CASSLSPGYTF
V gene: TRBV10-1; clone size: NA; J gene: TRBJ2-2; D gene: NA; CDR3 DNA: TGCGCCAGCAGATCAGAGCGGTACACCGGGGAGCTGTTTTTT; CDR3 protein: CASRSERYTGELFF
V gene: TRBV9; clone size: NA; J gene: TRBJ1-1; D gene: NA; CDR3 DNA: TGTGCCAGCAGCCCGCGTTGGATCGCGGATGCGGGGAACACTGAAGCTTTCTTC; CDR3 protein: CASSPRWIADAGNTEAFF
V gene: TRBV2; clone size: NA; J gene: TRBJ2-7; D gene: NA; CDR3 DNA: TGTGCCAGCAGTGAAGCGCGGCGGCAGGCGGGGGAGCAGTACTTC; CDR3 protein: CASSEARRQAGEQYF
V gene: TRBV6-4; clone size: NA; J gene: TRBJ2-2; D gene: TRBD2; CDR3 DNA: TGTGCCAGCAGTGCCGGGACTAGCTTCGACACCGGGGAGCTGTTTTTT; CDR3 protein: CASSAGTSFDTGELFF
V gene: TRBV7-2; clone size: NA; J gene: TRBJ2-5; D gene: NA; CDR3 DNA: TGTGCCAGCAGCTTAGGAATATACCAAGAGACCCAGTACTTC; CDR3 protein: CASSLGIYQETQYF
V gene: TRBV7-9; clone size: NA; J gene: TRBJ2-7; D gene: NA; CDR3 DNA: TGTGCCAGCAGCTTATCGGCGGGATCGGCCTCCTACGAGCAGTACTTC; CDR3 protein: CASSLSAGSASYEQYF
V gene: TRBV6-1; clone size: NA; J gene: TRBJ2-3; D gene: TRBD2; CDR3 DNA: TGTGCCAGCAGTGACTTGGGAGGGGCAGATACGCAGTATTTT; CDR3 protein: CASSDLGGADTQYF
V gene: TRBV4-2; clone size: NA; J gene: TRBJ2-1; D gene: TRBD2; CDR3 DNA: TGTGCCAGCAGCCAAGGACTAGCGGGAGAGGCGAATGAGCAGTTCTTC; CDR3 protein: CASSQGLAGEANEQFF
V gene: TRBV9; clone size: NA; J gene: TRBJ2-1; D gene: TRBD2; CDR3 DNA: TGTGCCAGCAGCGTAGCCCTAGCGGGAGGCCTCAATGAGCAGTTCTTC; CDR3 protein: CASSVALAGGLNEQFF
V gene: TRBV7-6; clone size: NA; J gene: TRBJ2-7; D gene: NA; CDR3 DNA: TGTGCCAGCAGCTTAGGAGGGGGTAATGGCGAGCAGTACTTC; CDR3 protein: CASSLGGGNGEQYF
V gene: TRBV19; clone size: NA; J gene: TRBJ2-1; D gene: NA; CDR3 DNA: TGTGCCAGTAGTTCCATGGCGAGCTCCTACAATGAGCAGTTCTTC; CDR3 protein: CASSSMASSYNEQFF
V gene: TRBV5-8; clone size: NA; J gene: TRBJ2-1; D gene: TRBD2; CDR3 DNA: TGTGCCAGCAGCTTGATGGCTAGCGGGTACAATGAGCAGTTCTTC; CDR3 protein: CASSLMASGYNEQFF
V gene: TRBV13; clone size: NA; J gene: TRBJ1-2; D gene: TRBD1; CDR3 DNA: TGTGCCAGCAGCTTGTCGTCGGGACAGGTGGGGCGGGACACCTTC; CDR3 protein: CASSLSSGQVGRDTF
V gene: TRBV5-1; clone size: NA; J gene: TRBJ1-2; D gene: TRBD1; CDR3 DNA: TGCGCCAGCAGCTTGGGGCAGGGGGCAATCTATGGCTACACCTTC; CDR3 protein: CASSLGQGAIYGYTF
V gene: TRBV4-1; clone size: NA; J gene: TRBJ2-7; D gene: TRBD1; CDR3 DNA: TGCGCCAGCAGCCCATACAGGGGGCCCACCTACGAGCAGTACTTC; CDR3 protein: CASSPYRGPTYEQYF
V gene: TRBV14; clone size: NA; J gene: TRBJ2-1; D gene: NA; CDR3 DNA: TGTGCCAGCAGCCATCCGAGTGGCAGTTCAAATGAGCAGTTCTTC; CDR3 protein: CASSHPSGSSNEQFF
V gene: TRBV6-1; clone size: NA; J gene: TRBJ1-2; D gene: NA; CDR3 DNA: TGTGCCAGCATCTATCAGGGAACGGGCTACGGCTACACCTTC; CDR3 protein: CASIYQGTGYGYTF
V gene: TRBV19; clone size: few; J gene: TRBJ2-7; D gene: NA; CDR3 DNA: TGTGCCAGTAGTTTCGCAGCGGGCTCCTACGAGCAGTACTTC; CDR3 protein: CASSFAAGSYEQYF
V gene: TRBV4-1; clone size: NA; J gene: TRBJ2-1; D gene: NA; CDR3 DNA: TGCGCCAGCAGCCCGAAGCGCGACGGGTCCTCCTACAATGAGCAGTTCTTC; CDR3 protein: CASSPKRDGSSYNEQFF
V gene: TRBV4-3; clone size: NA; J gene: TRBJ1-4; D gene: TRBD1; CDR3 DNA: TGCGCCAGCAGCCATACTACTACAGGGGGACAAAATGAAAAACTGTTTTTT; CDR3 protein: CASSHTTTGGQNEKLFF